Below, one T cell receptor (beta chain) is given with its context. The CDR3 spans 14 residues. Germline assignment: CDR1 SNHLY and CDR2 FYNNEI. V lost 3 bases and J 4 bases, leaving 10 bases between the germline ends. These data belong to a study of shared clonotypes between healthy human individuals. The assay ran at deep level. Profiling relied on immunoSEQ multiplex PCR, and the TCRdb table lists in-frame clones only, not all of them. This table has 900,000 to 1,200,000 clones, around 78% appearing once. The rearrangement joins TRBV2 to TRBJ2-1; D perhaps matches TRBD2 (5 bases). The TCR sequence derives from a man in his late teens or twenties in good health. Some clones in this sample may be carry-over from other donors' samples. Sequenced: memory CD4+ T cells from PBMCs. As for subset: CD45RA-negative fraction. The CDR3 protein is CASSDDGVYNEQFF. The CDR3 DNA follows: TGTGCCAGCAGTGACGACGGGGTTTACAATGAGCAGTTCTTC.